This record looks at one T cell receptor beta chain sequence and its context. Its antigen is as yet unknown. These data originate in a study of beta chain features in type 1 diabetes. Germline V gives CDR1 MDHEN, CDR2 SYDVKM. Trimming at V came to 7 bases and at J to 1 base, leaving 13 bases not matched to a gene. The CDR3 extends over 19 amino acids. Study observations and caveats: TCRB CDR3 length was moderately but significantly reduced in all four CD4+ subsets of Type 1 diabetes patients. Patients with type 1 diabetes showed fewer VDJ junction insertions and more deletions. Shorter templates might be favored by PCR, and equally so in patients and in controls.

Sequencing targeted expressed TCRB transcripts, as all isolated RNA had been reverse transcribed. About 3.57 million reads per sample on average were obtained from naive, central memory and regulatory T cell samples. Assay used: immunoSEQ multiplex PCR; TCRdb lists only in-frame clones, some missing. This sample yields more than 250,000 clones, of which around 25% are seen a single time; approximately 0.011% belongs to the top ten. The sequence was collected from a woman younger than 45 with type 1 diabetes. This chain uses TRBV28 with TRBJ2-4; TRBD2 matches 13 bases. Material for sequencing was naive CD4+ T cells from blood. The CDR3 DNA is TGTGCCAGCACCCGGCCGGGACTAGCGGGACGGTCCGCCAAAAACATTCAGTACTTC. Amino acid sequence: CASTRPGLAGRSAKNIQYF.